Shown below are 13 T cell receptor beta chains from a single sample sequenced in a study of identical twins. In TCRdb, the 5' RACE reads were re-called with MiXCR into one record per CDR3 protein. The sample lists 500,000 to 550,000 distinct CDR3 sequences; 20% to 25% were seen once. This sample was shared with a second study, whose subject was yellow fever vaccine responses in identical twins.

The material sequenced was CD4+ T cells sorted from blood. The receptors here all came from a woman aged 18-29 years in good health.

The chain has TRBV5-1 and TRBJ2-5, with D possibly being TRBD1 or TRBD2 (6 bases each). Between the trimmed V and J ends, which lost 6 bases and 7 bases, there was a span of 13 bases. The CDR3 is made up of 12 amino acids. From germline, CDR1 is SGHRS and CDR2 YFSETQ. The CDR3 protein is CASTIEGGTQYF. DNA for the CDR3: TGCGCCAGCACCATTGAGGGGGGGACCCAGTACTTC.

The chain uses TRBV28 and TRBJ1-4, with 10 bases aligning to TRBD1. Germline CDR1 and CDR2: MDHEN and SYDVKM. V was clipped by 2 bases and J by 6 bases; unmatched bases: 3. The CDR3 length is 15 residues. CDR3 amino acids: CASSLRGTGDEKLFF. CDR3 sequence (DNA): TGTGCCAGCAGTTTACGTGGGACAGGGGATGAAAAACTGTTTTTT.

The chain has TRBV9 and TRBJ2-2; tentative D call: TRBD1 (5 bases). CDR1 SGDLS and CDR2 YYNGEE come from the germline V gene. This CDR3 comprises 16 residues. The ends were cut back, 0 bases at V and 1 base at J, with 10 bases in the middle. CDR3 in amino acids: CASSVGRGGNTGELFF. The CDR3 DNA sequence: TGTGCCAGCAGCGTAGGAAGGGGCGGGAACACCGGGGAGCTGTTTTTT.

The V call is TRBV18, the J call TRBJ2-1, with a weak D call TRBD1 (5 bases). Trimming shortened V by 3 bases and J by 5 bases, and 14 bases separated the two germline ends. Germline lookup yields CDR1 KGHSH and CDR2 LQKENI. CDR3 length: 15 residues. In DNA form, the CDR3 reads TGTGCCAGCTCACCGCAGCAGGGTTCCCACAATGAGCAGTTCTTC. This encodes CASSPQQGSHNEQFF.

This clonotype was picked up many times. The gene calls are TRBV10-3 and TRBJ2-3; 10 bases are a match to TRBD2. CDR1 and CDR2 (germline): ENHRY, SYGVKD. The CDR3 is made up of 16 amino acids. With V trimmed by 3 bases and J by 2 bases, 5 bases remained unmatched. CDR3 loop: CAISDLLAGSTDTQYF. The CDR3 DNA reads as TGTGCCATCAGTGACCTACTAGCGGGATCCACAGATACGCAGTATTTT.

This rearrangement joins TRBV29-1 to TRBJ1-1, with 10 nucleotides matching TRBD1. There are 12 residues in the CDR3. Per germline, CDR1 SQVTM and CDR2 ANQGSEA. The ends lost 4 bases at V and 11 bases at J; junction bases unmatched: 7. CDR3 sequence (DNA): TGCAGCGTTGGACAGGGGGCTGGATCGGCTTTCTTT. The encoded protein is CSVGQGAGSAFF.

The table lists this clonotype with a few counts. The chain employs TRBV5-1 and TRBJ2-1; 8 nucleotides align to TRBD2. Germline V lookup: CDR1 SGHRS, CDR2 YFSETQ. The CDR3 spans 16 residues. With V trimmed by 1 base and J by 2 bases, 5 bases remained unmatched. The chain's CDR3 is CASSLSHSGAYNEQFF. The CDR3 bases are TGCGCCAGCAGCTTGTCTCATAGCGGGGCCTACAATGAGCAGTTCTTC.

This clonotype showed up just a few times. The J gene is TRBJ2-1, the V gene TRBV7-3, with 9 bases matching TRBD2. V dropped 8 bases and J dropped 4; count of bases not matched to a gene: 9. The CDR3 totals 15 residues. Germline CDR1 and CDR2: SGHTA and FQGTGA. In DNA, the CDR3 is TGTGCCAGCGCTGGCGGGAGGGATGGGTACAATGAGCAGTTCTTC. Its protein product is CASAGGRDGYNEQFF.

This clonotype has a handful of counts. This chain links TRBV5-1 with TRBJ2-5; D not certain. The CDR3 is 17 amino acids. Looked up from germline, CDR1 is SGHRS and CDR2 is YFSETQ. The V and J ends lost 2 bases and 6 bases respectively, with 23 bases between them. The CDR3 loop reads CASSFDSGSAFSKTQYF. The CDR3 nucleotides read TGCGCCAGCAGCTTCGACTCGGGTTCCGCCTTCTCGAAGACCCAGTACTTC.

This clonotype was seen a few times. The chain has TRBV10-3 and TRBJ2-1; 11 bases are shared with TRBD2. The CDR3 has 13 amino acids. CDR1 and CDR2 (germline): ENHRY, SYGVKD. Trimming at V came to 8 bases and at J to 7 bases, leaving 4 bases not matched to a gene. The CDR3 is CAIGLAGLNEQFF. The CDR3, as DNA: TGTGCCATCGGACTAGCGGGTTTAAATGAGCAGTTCTTC.

This clonotype was picked up many times. The chain carries TRBV4-1 and TRBJ1-2; 9 nucleotides match TRBD1. V lost 3 bases to trimming and J lost 3 bases; unmatched junction nucleotides: 5. The CDR3 extends over 15 amino acids. Germline V gene lookup returns CDR1 MGHRA and CDR2 YSYEKL. The CDR3 region has the DNA TGCGCCAGCAGCCACACACAGGGGGCTCACTATGGCTACACCTTC. Translation gives CASSHTQGAHYGYTF.

This clonotype has just a few counts. The chain is built from TRBV5-1 and TRBJ2-7, with 9 bases matching TRBD2. This CDR3 contains 16 residues. Germline V lookup: CDR1 SGHRS, CDR2 YFSETQ. Trimming removed 0 bases from V and 3 bases from J; junction bases left unmatched: 7. The DNA of the CDR3 is TGCGCCAGCAGCTTGGGGTCTAGCGGGGTGAACTACGAGCAGTACGTC. It yields the protein CASSLGSSGVNYEQYV.

This chain uses TRBV5-1 with TRBJ2-7; 8 bases map to TRBD2. This CDR3 contains 16 residues. The J segment lost 0 bases and the V segment lost 2 bases, leaving 7 bases of the junction unmatched. Germline V gene sequence: CDR1 SGHRS, CDR2 YFSETQ. This chain's CDR3 is CASSFASGTSSYEQYF. CDR3 nucleotide sequence: TGCGCCAGCAGCTTCGCATCCGGGACTAGCTCCTACGAGCAGTACTTC.